The clone carrying this T cell receptor beta chain was found once. Its matching antigen is unknown. Deletions cut 6 bases from V and 3 bases from J, with 8 bases between. The CDR3 contains 13 residues. From germline, CDR1 is MNHNS and CDR2 SASEGT. Naive CD8 populations comprised CD45RO-negative cells positively selected for CCR7, excluding terminally differentiated effector memory CD45RA+ cells. All donors were Caucasian adults living in Nashville, Tennessee. The DNA input per sorted-subset replicate PCR was 150 to 200 ng, corresponding to tens of thousands of T cell genomes. Sequenced by immunoSEQ multiplex PCR; TCRdb stores in-frame clones only, minus some. The table lists 500,000 to 700,000 clones, 90% to 95% of them singletons. This specimen belongs to a study of shared clonotypes between healthy human individuals. Study-wide results and caveats: About 5% of naive CD4 clonotypes were shared across four donors. Compared with memory subsets, naive subsets generally had larger estimated richness.

Source material: naive CD8+ T cells sorted from blood. This chain links TRBV6-1 with TRBJ1-4; no reliable D call. The TCR sequence derives from a woman between 25 and 40 years old in good health. CDR3 in amino acids: CASRAGANEKLFF. Here the CDR3 DNA reads TGTGCCAGCAGGGCAGGCGCTAATGAAAAACTGTTTTTT.